In its sample, the clone carrying this T cell receptor beta chain was seen a few times. Profiling relied on immunoSEQ multiplex PCR, and the TCRdb table lists in-frame clones only, not all of them. The table records 100,000 or so clones, roughly four fifths of them present only once. This sample was included in a study of control samples from healthy donors and cancer patients. The CDR3 is 15 amino acids. V shed 5 bases, J shed 2 bases, and the junction held 4 bases outside the gene matches. In germline, CDR1 is PRHDT, CDR2 FYEKMQ (reference sequence). Sequencing input: blood. The chain employs TRBV13 and TRBJ1-2; 11 bases are a match to TRBD1. This receptor was obtained from a woman aged 55-69 years in good health. This chain's CDR3 is CASSKRDRGNYGYTF. CDR3 sequence (DNA): TGTGCCAGCAGCAAGAGGGACAGGGGGAACTATGGCTACACCTTC.